These 26 T cell receptor beta chains were sequenced from one sample in a study of blood T cells in healthy people across ages. PCR was performed a second time for roughly 7 to 11 cycles using a sample-barcoded 5' primer and a J-beta primer mix. TCRdb ran MiXCR on the 5' RACE reads and lists one entry per CDR3 protein. The repertoire holds 600,000 to 850,000 distinct CDR3 sequences, with just under 25% as singletons. Separately, the same data were catalogued under a study of T cells of mothers and their children.

Sample: blood. The origin of the receptors is a boy younger than 18 in good health.

This clonotype was detected a few times. This rearrangement joins TRBV12-3 or TRBV12-4 to TRBJ1-1, with D maybe TRBD1 (5 bases). Deletions cut 0 bases from V and 7 bases from J, with 27 bases between. The CDR3 is 19 amino acids. The CDR3: CASSLALGVIYQPVVEAFF. The CDR3 DNA reads as TGTGCCAGCAGTTTAGCCTTGGGGGTAATTTACCAGCCGGTTGTTGAAGCTTTCTTT.

The genes are TRBV6-5 and TRBJ2-2; 8 nucleotides line up with TRBD2. The CDR3 is 15 residues long. The germline CDR1 and CDR2 sequences are MNHEY and SVGAGI. V lost 9 bases, J lost 3 bases, and 9 bases stayed unmatched. The CDR3 nucleotides are TGTGCCAGTGGGGCCGGGAGGGTAGACACCGGGGAGCTGTTTTTT. This sequence encodes CASGAGRVDTGELFF.

The J gene is TRBJ1-5, the V gene TRBV27, with D unresolved. Germline CDR1 is MNHEY and CDR2 is SMNVEV (reference sequence). V was trimmed by 1 base and J by 1 base, leaving 2 bases between them. The CDR3 is 13 residues long. CDR3 DNA: TGTGCCAGCAGTTTATTGAGCAATCAGCCCCAGCATTTT. Amino acids: CASSLLSNQPQHF.

This clonotype has only a few counts. The chain couples TRBV2 to TRBJ2-5; no definite D call. Germline loops: CDR1 SNHLY, CDR2 FYNNEI. This CDR3 spans 14 amino acids. Between the trimmed V and J ends, which lost 5 bases and 2 bases, there was a span of 12 bases. CDR3 sequence: CASSPESPQETQYF. The CDR3 DNA is TGTGCCAGCAGTCCCGAAAGTCCACAAGAGACCCAGTACTTC.

This clonotype occurred a few times. This rearrangement joins TRBV20-1 to TRBJ1-1; weak D call: TRBD1 (5 bases). The CDR3 loop spans 12 amino acids. Germline CDR1 reads DFQATT; CDR2 reads SNEGSKA (reference sequence). Trimming took off 8 bases at V and 6 bases at J, with 16 bases between the two ends. CDR3 loop: CSPQGVRAEAFF. The CDR3 nucleotides are TGCAGTCCCCAAGGGGTCCGGGCTGAAGCTTTCTTT.

The V and J genes are TRBV7-9 and TRBJ1-5; D is ambiguous. Per germline, CDR1 SEHNR and CDR2 FQNEAQ (reference sequence). CDR3 size: 15 residues. The ends were cut back, 5 bases at V and 8 bases at J, with 19 bases in the middle. This chain's CDR3 is CASSGMGPQREPQHF. In nucleotides, the CDR3 is TGTGCCAGCAGCGGCATGGGCCCTCAGAGGGAGCCCCAGCATTTT.

At least ten counts were recorded for this clonotype. A junction end diverges from the germline sequence, so it may reflect a read error. The chain combines TRBV27 with TRBJ2-3, with 10 bases matching TRBD2. The V gene's germline CDR1 is MNHEY and CDR2 SMNVEV (reference sequence). This CDR3 has 14 residues. The CDR3 is CASSLAGVTDTQYF. The CDR3 region has the DNA TGCGCCAGCAGCCTAGCGGGGGTCACAGATACGCAGTATTTT.

This clonotype was detected a few times. V and J are TRBV3-1 and TRBJ2-7, with D unclear. The germline V gene encodes CDR1 LGHDT and CDR2 YNNKEL (reference sequence). The CDR3 totals 12 residues. V lost 8 bases and J 3 bases, leaving 11 bases between the germline ends. This CDR3 reads CASGQANYEQYF. The CDR3 nucleotides are TGTGCCAGCGGGCAGGCCAACTACGAGCAGTACTTC.

The rearrangement links TRBV28 to TRBJ1-5, with D possibly TRBD1 on 5 matching bases. The CDR3 has 15 residues. V lost 3 bases and J 2 bases, leaving 11 bases between the germline ends. The germline V gene has CDR1 MDHEN and CDR2 SYDVKM. The CDR3 DNA sequence: TGTGCCAGCAGTTTGGGGGATTGGGGCAATCAGCCCCAGCATTTT. Amino acid sequence: CASSLGDWGNQPQHF. The full variable domain, with the rest looked up from reference TRBV28 and TRBJ1-5, is DVKVTQSSRYLVKRTGEKVFLECVQDMDHENMFWYRQDPGLGLRLIYFSYDVKMKEKGDIPEGYSVSREKKERFSLILESASTNQTSMYLCASSLGDWGNQPQHFGDGTRLSIL.

The rearrangement uses TRBV29-1 and TRBJ2-1; 7 bases fit TRBD1. In germline, CDR1 is SQVTM, CDR2 ANQGSEA. The CDR3 covers 14 residues. V gave up 7 bases and J gave up 5 bases; unmatched junction bases: 11. This CDR3 reads CSAVTGLAHNEQFF. In nucleotides, the CDR3 is TGCAGCGCCGTGACAGGGTTGGCCCACAATGAGCAGTTCTTC.

This clonotype was picked up one time. The chain combines TRBV19 with TRBJ1-2; D perhaps matches TRBD1 (5 bases). This CDR3 has 14 amino acids. Trimming pared 5 bases from V and 4 bases from J, leaving 14 bases between. The germline gives CDR1 LNHDA, CDR2 SQIVND (reference sequence). CDR3 in DNA: TGTGCCAGTAGTCTTTCGACAGAGAGCTATGGCTACACCTTC. It codes for CASSLSTESYGYTF.

This chain connects TRBV4-1 to TRBJ1-6; D remains ambiguous. V was pared by 4 bases and J by 8 bases, with 15 bases between. The CDR3 has 15 residues. Germline loops: CDR1 MGHRA, CDR2 YSYEKL. As DNA, the CDR3 is TGCGCCAGCAGCCCCGATGTGGGGTTTGATTCACCCCTCCACTTT. Translation: CASSPDVGFDSPLHF.

The rearrangement uses TRBV2 and TRBJ2-7; TRBD1 matches at 10 bases. Losses at the gene ends were 2 bases for V and 4 bases for J; bases not matched to a gene: 8. This CDR3 contains 16 residues. Per germline, CDR1 SNHLY and CDR2 FYNNEI. CDR3 DNA sequence: TGTGCCAGCAGTGAAAATTGGGACAGGGGTTTTTACGAGCAGTACTTC. Its translation is CASSENWDRGFYEQYF.

This clonotype was seen more than once but under ten times. J is TRBJ2-7 and V is TRBV20-1, with D unresolved. The DNA end is a closer match to TRBJ2-1, so the J assignment may be wrong. The CDR3 is 11 amino acids. Germline V gene lookup returns CDR1 DFQATT and CDR2 SNEGSKA (reference sequence). CDR3: CSASIEEEQFF. The CDR3 nucleotides read TGCAGTGCTAGTATCGAAGAAGAGCAGTTCTTC.

The chain is built from TRBV27 and TRBJ1-1; TRBD1 agrees at 7 bases. The V gene end was trimmed by 3 bases and the J gene end by 0 bases; junction bases not matched to a gene: 10. In germline, CDR1 is MNHEY, CDR2 SMNVEV (reference sequence). The CDR3 extends over 17 amino acids. The CDR3 sequence is CASSFGDRPFMNTEAFF. CDR3 DNA sequence: TGTGCCAGCAGTTTCGGGGACAGACCTTTTATGAACACTGAAGCTTTCTTT.

The chain joins TRBV6-2 or TRBV6-3 to TRBJ2-5, with 11 nucleotides matching TRBD2. The DNA end lines up better with TRBJ2-7; the J call may be wrong. Germline V gene data show CDR1 as MNHEY and CDR2 as SVGEGT. The CDR3 is made up of 17 amino acids. The CDR3 here is CASNSGTSGSFTYEQYF. As DNA, the CDR3 is TGTGCCAGCAATTCCGGGACTAGCGGCAGTTTTACCTACGAGCAGTACTTC.

The rearrangement joins TRBV11-1 to TRBJ2-5; 12 nucleotides match TRBD2. Judging by the DNA end, TRBJ2-1 fits better; the J call may be wrong. The CDR3 extends over 16 amino acids. In germline, CDR1 is SGHAT, CDR2 FQDESV (reference sequence). CDR3 DNA: TGTGCCAGCAGCATCTGGACTAGCGGGGCCCACAATGAGCAGTTCTTC. Its protein is CASSIWTSGAHNEQFF.

The V call is TRBV7-9, the J call TRBJ2-1; D not certain. This CDR3 has 12 residues. CDR1 and CDR2 (germline): SEHNR, FQNEAQ (reference sequence). Trimming left V 4 bases short and J 10 bases short, with 11 bases between. In DNA, the CDR3 is TGTGCCAGCAGCTGGGGAAAGGGAGAGCAGTTCTTC. Its protein product is CASSWGKGEQFF.

In this sample, this clonotype turned up a few times. The CDR3 nucleotides read TGCAGTGCACCTACCCGGGACAGGGGCTACAATGAGCAGTTCTTC. Protein: CSAPTRDRGYNEQFF. The chain carries TRBV20-1 and TRBJ2-1; 10 bases match TRBD1. Trimming took 6 bases from V and 3 from J; bases not matched to a gene: 8. The CDR3 spans 15 residues. Per the germline V gene, CDR1 is DFQATT and CDR2 is SNEGSKA (reference sequence).

The chain is built from TRBV5-1 and TRBJ2-2, with D maybe TRBD1 (6 bases). The CDR3 is made up of 15 amino acids. Trimming took off 4 bases at V and 1 base at J, with 11 bases between the two ends. Germline-derived CDR1 and CDR2 are SGHRS and YFSETQ. Written as DNA, the CDR3 is TGCGCCAGCAGCCCCGGGACAAAGAACACCGGGGAGCTGTTTTTT. Translating gives CASSPGTKNTGELFF. Full variable domain (missing parts from reference TRBV5-1 and TRBJ2-2): KAGVTQTPRYLIKTRGQQVTLSCSPISGHRSVSWYQQTPGQGLQFLFEYFSETQRNKGNFPGRFSGRQFSNSRSEMNVSTLELGDSALYLCASSPGTKNTGELFFGEGSRLTVL.

The chain is built from TRBV12-3 or TRBV12-4 and TRBJ2-2; no firm D call. The CDR3 totals 15 residues. V was pared by 3 bases and J by 7 bases, with 15 bases between. The CDR3 protein is CASSFLTGYDGELFF. Written as DNA, the CDR3 is TGTGCCAGCAGTTTCCTGACTGGTTACGACGGGGAGCTGTTTTTT.

There are many counts of this clonotype. This chain uses TRBV6-5 with TRBJ2-3; possible D gene TRBD1, 5 bases. The V end lost 6 bases, the J end lost 0 bases, and 10 bases lay between the germline ends. The germline CDR1 and CDR2 sequences are MNHEY and SVGAGI. There are 14 residues in the CDR3. In nucleotides, the CDR3 is TGTGCCAGCAGCCCTGGGGCTAGCACAGATACGCAGTATTTT. It codes for CASSPGASTDTQYF.

J is TRBJ2-3 and V is TRBV25-1, with a possible D match to TRBD1 (6 bases). Germline CDR1 MGHDK, CDR2 SYGVNS. Trimming left V 3 bases short and J 4 bases short, with 14 bases between. The CDR3 covers 15 residues. CDR3 amino acids: CASSEDSQGPDTQYF. In DNA, the CDR3 is TGTGCCAGCAGTGAGGACAGCCAAGGTCCAGATACGCAGTATTTT.

This clonotype was observed a handful of times. The chain carries TRBV12-3 or TRBV12-4 and TRBJ2-2; 7 bases are shared with TRBD2. The V gene end was trimmed by 5 bases and the J gene end by 1 base; junction bases not matched to a gene: 1. The CDR3 consists of 14 residues. The CDR3 loop is CASSERENTGELFF. The CDR3 DNA reads as TGTGCCAGCAGTGAGCGGGAGAACACCGGGGAGCTGTTTTTT.

This chain connects TRBV10-3 to TRBJ2-7; TRBD2 aligns across 12 bases. This CDR3 spans 14 amino acids. Per the germline V gene, CDR1 is ENHRY and CDR2 is SYGVKD. V was pared by 6 bases and J by 1 base, with 1 base of the junction left unmatched. This CDR3 reads CAISGTSGSYEQYF. The CDR3 DNA sequence: TGTGCCATCAGCGGGACTAGCGGGTCCTACGAGCAGTACTTC.

The rearrangement links TRBV10-2 to TRBJ2-3; D uncertain. CDR3 length equals 13 residues. The ends were cut back, 7 bases at V and 1 base at J, with 9 bases in the middle. From germline, CDR1 is WSHSY and CDR2 SAAADI. The CDR3: CASNGYRTDTQYF. CDR3 coding DNA: TGCGCCAGCAACGGCTATCGCACAGATACGCAGTATTTT.